This TCR beta chain came from a study of T cell repertoires in cytomegalovirus infection. On the study more broadly: Signatures in public TCR beta sequences pointed to both CMV infection and matching HLA type.

A remark on this clonotype: Antigen unknown.

MiXCR, applied by TCRdb to the reads, yields one record per CDR3 protein. Of about 320,000 distinct CDR3 sequences in the sample, over 7.5% are singletons; the top ten hold 3.5% to 4.5%. V shed 2 bases and J shed 7 bases, with 15 bases lying between them. The CDR3 runs to 15 residues. Overall study findings and caveats: Summed public TCR beta family frequency identified CMV carriers bearing the relevant HLA. Dominating the ex vivo response were TCR beta clonotypes that were CMV-specific and HLA-C-restricted.

The sequence came from a human donor in good health (CMV status not recorded). Some clones in this sample may be carry-over from other donors' samples. The source material was PBMCs. The chain has TRBV12-3 or TRBV12-4 and TRBJ1-5, with D possibly TRBD1 on 6 matching bases. The CDR3 DNA reads TGTGCCAGCAGTTTAAGGTCCAGGGGTGAACAGCCCCAGCATTTT. This translates into CASSLRSRGEQPQHF.